One T cell receptor (beta chain) is described in this entry. There is no known antigen for this receptor. The input lacks base qualities; no much larger clone sits a single base away. The data stem from a study of graft-versus-host responses after intestinal transplantation (dated by TCRdb to about 2021). The study in broad terms: Recipients received multivisceral, liver-intestinal, or isolated intestinal transplants. All recipients received anti-thymocyte globulin induction followed by maintenance tacrolimus and steroids for approximately 3 years. After intestinal transplantation, graft-versus-host and host-versus-graft alloreactive T cell clones were followed in the graft, circulation and bone marrow using bulk TCR-beta CDR3 sequencing. To identify alloreactive clones, pre-transplant mixed lymphocyte reaction products were sequenced and then compared with unstimulated pre-transplant donor and recipient T cells. A cohort of 24 intestinal transplant recipients, including one retransplant, was enrolled, and a few patients lacking pretransplant specimens were excluded. A peak of at least 4% donor T cells among recipient peripheral blood mononuclear cells was the definition used for donor T cell macrochimerism. Instead of going to the commercial service, samples from a few later patients were sequenced in-house on an Illumina MiSeq and processed with MiXCR.

Sample time point, as interpreted from the label and publication: cells obtained before transplantation from donor or recipient. CD3+CD4+ and CD3+CD8+ populations were FACS-sorted from unstimulated pre-transplant donor and recipient cells taken from spleen or lymph nodes. CDR3 length: 15 amino acids, cysteine to phenylalanine. Of all the DNA, just the CDR3 is kept, 45 bases in frame from base 1. The germline V gene supplies CDR1 SGHDN and CDR2 FVKESK. The germline ends are 13 bases apart after V is trimmed by 2 bases and J by 3 bases. Results the study describes overall, beyond this receptor: Early after transplant, declines in HvG clones were associated with peak levels of circulating GvH clones. GvH clones turned up in recipient bone marrow, with some appearing earlier in ileal mucosa or blood, a pattern consistent with an intestinal mucosal origin. In patients with donor T cell macrochimerism, the allografts had high GvH to HvG T cell clonal ratios. The conclusions were limited by the relatively low number and heterogeneity of the intestinal transplant patients.

Libraries were made using the immunoSEQ multiplex PCR assay. For most patients, genomic DNA was isolated using the Qiagen DNeasy Blood and Tissue Kit and was shipped frozen to Adaptive Biotechnologies for TCR sequencing. High-throughput TCR-beta CDR3 sequencing of genomic DNA from most patients was performed by Adaptive Biotechnologies. Per the original workflow: TCR sequencing data for more than 15 patients were retrieved from Adaptive's ImmunoSEQ software; three other patients were processed with MiXCR and VDJtools. To correct CD4 versus CD8 sorting errors, any sequence found in both subsets at a frequency ratio below 5:1 was removed. CDR3 nucleotide sequences shared by donor and recipient were removed because the origin of these sequences could not be assigned. To be classed as alloreactive, a clone needed at least 2-fold expansion over unstimulated cells and a minimum CFSE-low frequency of 0.002% (template counts) or 0.001% (read counts). Clones were considered mappable if detected in sequenced pre-transplant spleen, lymph node, or MLR CFSE-low populations of the donor or recipient. Cumulative frequency of alloreactive clones was calculated as a percentage of all sequences weighted by copy number. In TCRdb, the immuneACCESS table is reduced to in-frame sequences with V and J assigned. These tables do not hold every clone; where another copy was compared, an unresolved V gene accounts for under half, and the others remain unexplained. V and J calls and clone size are given by that table; D and trimming were obtained from the DNA. Here the sample has around 88,000 clones; approximately 90% occur a single time. 7.6% of the sample belongs to the ten largest clones.

Sequencing used unstimulated CD8+ T cells sorted from spleen or lymph node cells, obtained before transplant. The sequence is built from TRBV14 and TRBJ1-2, and possibly TRBD1, on 5 matching bases. This TCR came from a human donor who was the organ donor for an intestinal transplant. The bases are TGTGCCAGCAGCCAATACATCGGAGGGGACTATGGCTACACCTTC. Translated, this gives CASSQYIGGDYGYTF.